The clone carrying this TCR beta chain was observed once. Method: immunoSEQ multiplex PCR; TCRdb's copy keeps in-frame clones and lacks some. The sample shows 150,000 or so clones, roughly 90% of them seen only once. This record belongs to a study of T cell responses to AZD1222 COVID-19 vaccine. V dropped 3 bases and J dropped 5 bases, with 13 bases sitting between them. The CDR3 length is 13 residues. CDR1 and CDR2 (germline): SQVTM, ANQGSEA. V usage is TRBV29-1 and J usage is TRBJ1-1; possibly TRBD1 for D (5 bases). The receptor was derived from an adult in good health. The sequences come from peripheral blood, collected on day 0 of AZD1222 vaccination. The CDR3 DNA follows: TGCAGCGTTGACTTACGGGGGGGGACTGAAGCTTTCTTT. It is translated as CSVDLRGGTEAFF.